This T cell receptor beta chain comes out of a study of PD-1 blockade in classical Hodgkin lymphoma (dated by TCRdb to 2018 to 2021). General notes on the study: Nivolumab dosing was 3 mg/kg intravenously every 2 weeks, continuing until either disease progression or unacceptable toxicity. The study used TCR beta sequencing and CyTOF to define a peripheral blood immune signature of response to PD-1 blockade in classical Hodgkin lymphoma. The investigation overall reported the following: The study was restricted to a single clinical trial cohort, and the causes of repertoire differences, possibly disease activity or prior therapy, were left undefined. Baseline TCR diversity was reported as lower in newly diagnosed patients than in healthy donors, and lower still in relapsed/refractory patients. Lower diversity was observed in patients in whom nivolumab was started less than 1 year after ASCT, and these patients were excluded from later analyses so that confounding by immune reconstitution would be avoided. Among trial patients, those achieving complete response had baseline diversity similar to that of newly diagnosed patients, while diversity was significantly lower in partial responders and progressors. CD4+ but not CD8+ TCR diversity rose significantly by C4D1 (p=0.0027 vs p=0.16), most apparent in complete responders (p=0.02).

Genomic DNA was isolated using the Qiagen DNeasy kit from unsorted PBMCs as well as from negatively selected CD4+ and CD8+ fractions. Amplification of TCR beta CDR3 regions was done by immunoSEQ multiplex PCR with primers that anneal to V and J segments. Amplification bias was minimized using a synthetic immune receptor repertoire, and residual bias was removed computationally after sequencing. The authors processed their data as follows. Custom Python scripts were used to quantify repertoire diversity as the Shannon entropy index. The unsorted, CD4+ and CD8+ repertoires were each analyzed separately, with the exception of combined analyses, where CD4+ and CD8+ sequences were merged in silico. Clonal expansion was defined as a frequency increase of at least 2-fold after treatment compared with C1D1, and clones undetected at baseline were assigned a pseudocount of 0.5. Singleton clones were defined as clones with 0 or 1 copy at C1D1, and non-singleton clones were defined as clones with 2 or more copies. Clones expanded in unsorted samples were annotated as CD4+, CD8+ or unknown by matching protein sequences in sorted samples from the same patient. Diversity changes from C1D1 to C4D1 were tested in paired samples using Wilcoxon tests. TCRdb carries this immuneACCESS record with in-frame sequences only. Its versions omit some clonotypes, under half of them owing to an unresolved V gene in the studies checked, with the rest unexplained. Clone size and the V and J calls come from that table; the DNA yielded D and trimming. This sample comprises 41,000 or so clones, nearly 70% of them detected only once. Less than 3% of the sample belongs to the ten largest clones.

The CDR3 runs 14 residues from the cysteine to the phenylalanine. CDR3 DNA only is kept here, 42 bases in frame from base 1. Per the germline V gene, MNHEY is the CDR1 and SVGAGI is the CDR2. V is trimmed back by 7 bases and J by 4 bases, and the junction contains 7 bases that no gene match accounts for. The time point label, as the study defines it: cycle 4 day 1 (C4D1), after less than 7 weeks of nivolumab. Every trial patient had relapsed after autologous stem cell transplantation, and cohorts A, B and C differed in prior brentuximab vedotin exposure. A total of about 51 patients with relapsed/refractory classical Hodgkin lymphoma made up the trial cohort, and each patient's best overall response was complete response, partial response or progressive disease. In the multi-cohort phase II CheckMate 205 trial, trial patients received single-agent nivolumab. Best overall response was determined by an independent review committee according to the 2007 International Working Group response criteria. PBMCs from the trial were collected at three points: immediately before nivolumab initiation (C1D1), and during therapy at cycle 2 day 1 and cycle 4 day 1. Peripheral blood was collected in 8 mL Vacutainer Cell Preparation Tubes, from which PBMCs were isolated by centrifugation and then cryopreserved.

By share, this clone ranks as medium-sized (0.01 to 0.1%). It has no known antigen specificity. Base-call qualities are not available, and no considerably larger clone is one nucleotide away. Material: peripheral blood mononuclear cells (PBMCs), obtained before the fourth cycle of nivolumab. This TCR came from a human donor with classical Hodgkin lymphoma. This chain is built from TRBV6-5 and TRBJ1-1; TRBD1 aligns with 9 central bases. CDR3 loop: CASTRTGVGTEAFF. The sequenced DNA: TGTGCCAGCACCCGGACAGGGGTGGGCACTGAAGCTTTCTTT.